The clone carrying this TCR beta chain appeared a few times. The library targeted TCRbeta and was prepared with unique molecular identifiers. TCRdb re-analysed the PCR reads in MiXCR, keeping a single row per CDR3 protein. The data contain hundreds of thousands of distinct CDR3 sequences, about 12% of them seen just once; the ten biggest clones take up around 6.1%. The data were taken from a study of T-cell reconstitution after alpha-beta-depleted transplantation in children. CDR1 SEHNR and CDR2 FQNEAQ come from the germline V gene (reference sequence). The CDR3 extends over 13 amino acids. V lost 7 bases to trimming and J lost 0 bases, with 10 bases between them.

The TCR was taken from a human donor who donated a stem cell graft to a child with combined immunodeficiency. This chain connects TRBV7-9 to TRBJ2-7; the D gene could be TRBD1 or TRBD2 (5 bases each). The source material was PBMCs from the stem cell graft donor, sampled from the stem cell graft. CDR3 amino acids: CASKRGSSYEQYF. For the CDR3, the DNA is TGTGCCAGCAAGAGGGGCAGCTCCTACGAGCAGTACTTC.